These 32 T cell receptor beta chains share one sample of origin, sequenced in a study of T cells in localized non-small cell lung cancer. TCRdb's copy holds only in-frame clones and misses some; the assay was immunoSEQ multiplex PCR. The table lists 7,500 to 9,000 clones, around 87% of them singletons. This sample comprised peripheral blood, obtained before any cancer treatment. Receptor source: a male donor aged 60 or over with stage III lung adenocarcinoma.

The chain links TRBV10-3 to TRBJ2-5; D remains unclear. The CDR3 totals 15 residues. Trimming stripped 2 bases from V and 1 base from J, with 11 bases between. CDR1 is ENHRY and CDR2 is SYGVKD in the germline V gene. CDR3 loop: CAISEGPRSQETQYF. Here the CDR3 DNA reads TGTGCCATCAGTGAGGGTCCTAGGAGCCAAGAGACCCAGTACTTC.

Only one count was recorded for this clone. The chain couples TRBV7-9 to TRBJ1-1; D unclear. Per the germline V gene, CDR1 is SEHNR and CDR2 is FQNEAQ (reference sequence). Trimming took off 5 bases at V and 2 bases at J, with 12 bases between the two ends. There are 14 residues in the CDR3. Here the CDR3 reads CASSAGRENTEAFF. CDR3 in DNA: TGTGCCAGCAGCGCCGGGAGGGAAAACACTGAAGCTTTCTTT.

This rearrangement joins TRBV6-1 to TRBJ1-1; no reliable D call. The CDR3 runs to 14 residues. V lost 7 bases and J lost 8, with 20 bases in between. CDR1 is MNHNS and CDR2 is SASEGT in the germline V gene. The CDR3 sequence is CASILRTALGEAFF. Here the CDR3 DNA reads TGTGCCAGCATTTTGAGGACCGCTCTAGGGGAAGCTTTCTTT.

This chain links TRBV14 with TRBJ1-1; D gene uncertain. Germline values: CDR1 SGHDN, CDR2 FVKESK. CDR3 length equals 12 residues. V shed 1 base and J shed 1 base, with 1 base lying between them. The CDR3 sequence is CASSQGNTEAFF. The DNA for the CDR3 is TGTGCCAGCAGCCAAGGGAACACTGAAGCTTTCTTT.

CDR3 residues: CASSKWKVDRDRSNTGELFF. As DNA, the CDR3 is TGTGCCAGCAGCAAATGGAAGGTGGATAGGGACCGATCGAACACCGGGGAGCTGTTTTTT. The chain has TRBV21-1 and TRBJ2-2. TRBV21-1 is an annotated pseudogene. The CDR3 is 20 amino acids.

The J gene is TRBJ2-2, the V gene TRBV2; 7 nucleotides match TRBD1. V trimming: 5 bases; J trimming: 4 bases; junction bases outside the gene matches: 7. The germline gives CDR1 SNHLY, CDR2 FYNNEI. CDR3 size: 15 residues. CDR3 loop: CASSPPGTATGELFF. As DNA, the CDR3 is TGTGCCAGCAGTCCTCCCGGGACAGCCACCGGGGAGCTGTTTTTT.

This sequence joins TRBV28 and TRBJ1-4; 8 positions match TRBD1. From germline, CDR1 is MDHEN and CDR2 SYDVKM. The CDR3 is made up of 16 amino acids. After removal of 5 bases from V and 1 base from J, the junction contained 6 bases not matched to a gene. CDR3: CASSITGGVTNEKLFF. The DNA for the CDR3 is TGTGCCAGCAGTATTACAGGGGGAGTAACTAATGAAAAACTGTTTTTT.

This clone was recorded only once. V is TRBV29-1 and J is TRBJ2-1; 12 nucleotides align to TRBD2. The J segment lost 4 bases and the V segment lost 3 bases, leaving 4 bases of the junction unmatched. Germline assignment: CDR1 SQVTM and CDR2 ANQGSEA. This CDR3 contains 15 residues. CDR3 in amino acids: CSVEASGRVYNEQFF. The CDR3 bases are TGCAGCGTTGAGGCTAGCGGGAGGGTATACAATGAGCAGTTCTTC.

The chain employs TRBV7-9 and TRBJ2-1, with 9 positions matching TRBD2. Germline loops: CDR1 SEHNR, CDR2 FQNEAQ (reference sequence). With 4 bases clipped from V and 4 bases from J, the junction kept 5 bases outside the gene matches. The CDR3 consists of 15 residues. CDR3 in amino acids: CASSSRGGLYNEQFF. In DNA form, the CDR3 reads TGTGCCAGCAGCTCGCGGGGGGGCCTTTACAATGAGCAGTTCTTC.

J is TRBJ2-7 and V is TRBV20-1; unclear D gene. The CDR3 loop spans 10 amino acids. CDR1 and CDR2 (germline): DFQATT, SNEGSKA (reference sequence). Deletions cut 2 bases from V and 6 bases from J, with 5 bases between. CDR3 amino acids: CSARSLEQYF. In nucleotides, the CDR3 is TGCAGTGCTAGATCGCTCGAGCAGTACTTC.

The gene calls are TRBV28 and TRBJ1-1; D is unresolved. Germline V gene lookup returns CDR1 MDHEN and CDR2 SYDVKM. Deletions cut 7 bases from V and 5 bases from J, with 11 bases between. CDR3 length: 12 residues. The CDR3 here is CASKAEWTEAFF. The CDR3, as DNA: TGTGCCAGCAAGGCCGAGTGGACTGAAGCTTTCTTT.

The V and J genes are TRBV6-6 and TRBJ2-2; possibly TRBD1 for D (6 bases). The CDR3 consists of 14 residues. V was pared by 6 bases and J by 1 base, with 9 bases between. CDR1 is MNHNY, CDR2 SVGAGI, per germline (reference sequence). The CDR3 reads CASRKDRNTGELFF. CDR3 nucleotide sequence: TGTGCCAGCAGAAAGGACAGGAACACCGGGGAGCTGTTTTTT.

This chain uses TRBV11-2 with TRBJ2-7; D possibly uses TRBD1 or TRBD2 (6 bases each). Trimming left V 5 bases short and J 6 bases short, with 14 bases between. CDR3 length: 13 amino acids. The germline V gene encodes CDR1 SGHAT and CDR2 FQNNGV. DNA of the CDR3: TGTGCCAGCAGCCCCCTGGAGGGGGGCGAGCAGTACTTC. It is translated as CASSPLEGGEQYF.

The CDR3 region is CASSQDQGAGYEQYF. Written as DNA, the CDR3 is TGTGCCAGCAGCCAAGATCAGGGGGCCGGCTACGAGCAGTACTTC. The chain couples TRBV14 to TRBJ2-7; 8 bases agree with TRBD1. With 0 bases clipped from V and 3 bases from J, the junction kept 4 bases outside the gene matches. The CDR3 is 15 residues long. Germline V lookup: CDR1 SGHDN, CDR2 FVKESK.

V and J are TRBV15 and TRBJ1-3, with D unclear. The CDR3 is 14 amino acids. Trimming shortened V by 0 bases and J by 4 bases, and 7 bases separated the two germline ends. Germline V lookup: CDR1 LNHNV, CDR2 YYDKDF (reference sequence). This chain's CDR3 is CATSRDPSGNTIYF. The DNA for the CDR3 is TGTGCCACCAGCAGAGACCCTAGCGGAAACACCATATATTTT.

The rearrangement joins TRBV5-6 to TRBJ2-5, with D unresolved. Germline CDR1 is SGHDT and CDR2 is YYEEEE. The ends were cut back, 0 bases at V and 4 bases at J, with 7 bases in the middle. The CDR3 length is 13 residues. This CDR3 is CASSLGPGETQYF. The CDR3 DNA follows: TGTGCCAGCAGCTTGGGGCCCGGAGAGACCCAGTACTTC. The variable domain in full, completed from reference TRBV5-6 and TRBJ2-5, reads DAGVTQSPTHLIKTRGQQVTLRCSPKSGHDTVSWYQQALGQGPQFIFQYYEEEERQRGNFPDRFSGHQFPNYSSELNVNALLLGDSALYLCASSLGPGETQYFGPGTRLLVL.

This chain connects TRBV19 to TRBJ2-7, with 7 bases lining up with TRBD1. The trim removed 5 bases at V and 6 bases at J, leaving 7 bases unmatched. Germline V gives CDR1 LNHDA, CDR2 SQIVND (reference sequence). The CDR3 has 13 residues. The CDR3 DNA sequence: TGTGCCAGTAGTCTTGCGACAGGGACCGAGCAGTACTTC. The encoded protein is CASSLATGTEQYF.

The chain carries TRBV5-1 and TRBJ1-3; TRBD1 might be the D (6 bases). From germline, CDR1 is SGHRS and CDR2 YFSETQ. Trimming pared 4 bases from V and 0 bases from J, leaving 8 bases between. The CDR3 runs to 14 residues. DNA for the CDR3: TGCGCCAGCAGCAGGGGGGCCTCTGGAAACACCATATATTTT. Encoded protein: CASSRGASGNTIYF.

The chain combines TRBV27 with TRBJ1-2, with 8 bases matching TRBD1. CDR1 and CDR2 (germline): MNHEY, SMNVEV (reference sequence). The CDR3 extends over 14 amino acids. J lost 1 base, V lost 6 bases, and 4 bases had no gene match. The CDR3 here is CASSPDRGNYGYTF. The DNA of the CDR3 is TGTGCCAGCAGCCCCGACAGGGGTAACTATGGCTACACCTTC.

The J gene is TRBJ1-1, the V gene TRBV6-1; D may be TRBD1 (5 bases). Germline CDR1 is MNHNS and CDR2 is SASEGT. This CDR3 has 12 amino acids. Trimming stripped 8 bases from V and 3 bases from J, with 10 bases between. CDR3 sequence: CASAWGHTEAFF. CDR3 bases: TGTGCCAGCGCCTGGGGCCACACTGAAGCTTTCTTT.

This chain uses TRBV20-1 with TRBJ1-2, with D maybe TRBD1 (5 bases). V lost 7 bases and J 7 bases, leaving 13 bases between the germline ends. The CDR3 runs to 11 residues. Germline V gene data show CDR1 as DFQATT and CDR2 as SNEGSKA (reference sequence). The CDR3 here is CSVGGKGGYTF. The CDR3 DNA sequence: TGCAGTGTGGGGGGAAAGGGTGGCTACACCTTC.

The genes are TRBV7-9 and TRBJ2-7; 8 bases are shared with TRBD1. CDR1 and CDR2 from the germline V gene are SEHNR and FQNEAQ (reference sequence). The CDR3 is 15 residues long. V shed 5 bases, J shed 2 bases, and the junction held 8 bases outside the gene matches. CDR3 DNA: TGTGCCAGCAGCCCAGACAGGGGACCTACCTACGAGCAGTACTTC. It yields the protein CASSPDRGPTYEQYF.

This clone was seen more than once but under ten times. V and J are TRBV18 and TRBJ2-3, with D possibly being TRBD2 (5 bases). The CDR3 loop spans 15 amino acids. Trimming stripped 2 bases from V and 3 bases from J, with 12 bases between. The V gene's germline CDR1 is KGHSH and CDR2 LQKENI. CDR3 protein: CASSPAGEGTDTQYF. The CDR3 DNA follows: TGTGCCAGCTCACCAGCGGGCGAAGGGACAGATACGCAGTATTTT.

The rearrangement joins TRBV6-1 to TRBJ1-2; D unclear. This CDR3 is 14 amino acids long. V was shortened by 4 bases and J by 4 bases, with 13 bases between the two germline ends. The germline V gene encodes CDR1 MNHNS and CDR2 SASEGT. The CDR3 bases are TGTGCCAGCAGTGCCGACACTCTCCTCTATGGCTACACCTTC. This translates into CASSADTLLYGYTF.

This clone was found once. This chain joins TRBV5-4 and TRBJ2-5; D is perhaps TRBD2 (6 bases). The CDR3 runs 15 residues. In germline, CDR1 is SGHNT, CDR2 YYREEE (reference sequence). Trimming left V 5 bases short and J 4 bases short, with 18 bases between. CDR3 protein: CASSYEPTRLETQYF. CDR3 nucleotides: TGTGCCAGCAGTTACGAACCGACTAGATTAGAGACCCAGTACTTC.

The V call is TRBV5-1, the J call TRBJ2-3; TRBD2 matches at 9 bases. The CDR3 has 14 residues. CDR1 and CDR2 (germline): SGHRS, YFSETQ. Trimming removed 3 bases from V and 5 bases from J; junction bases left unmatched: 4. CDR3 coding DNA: TGCGCCAGCAGCTGGGGACTAGCAGAAGATACGCAGTATTTT. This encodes CASSWGLAEDTQYF.

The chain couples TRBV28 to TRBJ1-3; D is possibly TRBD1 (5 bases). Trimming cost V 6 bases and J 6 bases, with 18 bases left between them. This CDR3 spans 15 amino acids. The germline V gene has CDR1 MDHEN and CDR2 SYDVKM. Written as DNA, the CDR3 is TGTGCCAGCAGCCCCGGGGGACGACGGGAAAACACCATATATTTT. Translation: CASSPGGRRENTIYF.

The CDR3, as DNA: TGCGCCAGCAGTGAATCAGTCTCTGGAAACACCATATATTTT. Its translation is CASSESVSGNTIYF. The J gene is TRBJ1-3, the V gene TRBV10-2; D is unresolved. The CDR3 has 14 amino acids. Germline CDR1 reads WSHSY; CDR2 reads SAAADI. The V and J ends lost 3 bases and 0 bases respectively, with 6 bases between them.

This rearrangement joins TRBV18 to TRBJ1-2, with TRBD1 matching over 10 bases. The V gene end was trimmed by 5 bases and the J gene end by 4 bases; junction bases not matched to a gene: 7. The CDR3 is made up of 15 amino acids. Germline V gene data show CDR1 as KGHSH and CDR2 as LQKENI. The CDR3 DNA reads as TGTGCCAGCTCATCCTCGGACAGGGGGACCTATGGCTACACCTTC. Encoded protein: CASSSSDRGTYGYTF.

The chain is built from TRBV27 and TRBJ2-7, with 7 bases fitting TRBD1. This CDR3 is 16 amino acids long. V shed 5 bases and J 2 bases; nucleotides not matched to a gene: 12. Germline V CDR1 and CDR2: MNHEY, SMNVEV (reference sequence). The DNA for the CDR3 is TGTGCCAGCAGTCCGAGATTTCCCCAGGGGGCCTACGAGCAGTACTTC. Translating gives CASSPRFPQGAYEQYF.

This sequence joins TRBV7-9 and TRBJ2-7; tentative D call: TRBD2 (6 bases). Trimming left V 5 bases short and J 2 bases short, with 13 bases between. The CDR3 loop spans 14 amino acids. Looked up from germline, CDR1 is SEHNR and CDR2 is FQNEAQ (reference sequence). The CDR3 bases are TGTGCCAGCAGCCTCGGGACTTATACCTACGAGCAGTACTTC. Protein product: CASSLGTYTYEQYF.

CDR3 DNA sequence: TGTGCCAGCAGCTTAGCAGACAGGGCCTACGAGCAGTACTTC. Protein product: CASSLADRAYEQYF. The chain employs TRBV7-6 and TRBJ2-7, with 7 bases identical to TRBD1. Unmatched junction bases numbered 1, after V lost 0 bases and J lost 2 bases. The germline gives CDR1 SGHVS, CDR2 FNYEAQ. The CDR3 loop spans 14 amino acids. The full variable domain, rest sourced from reference TRBV7-6 and TRBJ2-7, is GAGVSQSPRYKVTKRGQDVALRCDPISGHVSLYWYRQALGQGPEFLTYFNYEAQQDKSGLPNDRFSAERPEGSISTLTIQRTEQRDSAMYRCASSLADRAYEQYFGPGTRLTVT.